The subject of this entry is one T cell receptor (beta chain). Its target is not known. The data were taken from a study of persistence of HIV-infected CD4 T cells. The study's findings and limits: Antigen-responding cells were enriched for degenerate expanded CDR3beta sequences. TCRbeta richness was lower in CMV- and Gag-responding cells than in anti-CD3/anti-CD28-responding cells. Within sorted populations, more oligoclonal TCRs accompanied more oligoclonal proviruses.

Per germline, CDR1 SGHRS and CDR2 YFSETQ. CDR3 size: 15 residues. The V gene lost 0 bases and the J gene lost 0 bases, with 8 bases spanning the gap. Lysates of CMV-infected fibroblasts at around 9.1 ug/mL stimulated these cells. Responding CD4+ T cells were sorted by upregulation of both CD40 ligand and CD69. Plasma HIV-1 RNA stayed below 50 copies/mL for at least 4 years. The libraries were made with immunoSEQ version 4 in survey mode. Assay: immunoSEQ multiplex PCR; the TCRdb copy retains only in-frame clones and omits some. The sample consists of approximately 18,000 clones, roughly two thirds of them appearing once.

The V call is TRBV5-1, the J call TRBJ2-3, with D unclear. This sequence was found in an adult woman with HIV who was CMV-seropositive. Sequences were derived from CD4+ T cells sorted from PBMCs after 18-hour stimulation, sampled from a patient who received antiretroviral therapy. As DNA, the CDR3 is TGCGCCAGCAGCTTGGTCACCCCTAGCACAGATACGCAGTATTTT. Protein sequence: CASSLVTPSTDTQYF.